These T cell receptor beta chains were read from a single sample in a study of response to subunit inactivated influenza vaccine. From the RT-PCR reads, TCRdb called clonotypes with MiXCR, one entry per CDR3 protein. Of roughly 290,000 distinct CDR3 sequences in the sample, 20% to 25% are singletons; the top ten hold about a tenth. This material consisted of PBMCs from blood, taken about 20 months after vaccination. The receptors here all came from a man aged 50-75 years who received an inactivated influenza vaccine. Each CDR3 is given with its conserved first and last residue. The order of the fields is V gene, J gene, clone size, D gene, CDR3 DNA, CDR3 protein. D genes are given only for firm matches. Rows may omit the clone size; those that give it use once, few, many or a size class.

v_call: TRBV5-1
j_call: TRBJ1-1
clone_size: many
d_call: TRBD1
cdr3_nt: TGCGCCAGCAGCCCTATAGGGACAGCCGGGACACCGGTCGCTTTCTTT
cdr3_aa: CASSPIGTAGTPVAFF

v_call: TRBV20-1
j_call: TRBJ2-3
clone_size: NA
d_call: NA
cdr3_nt: TGCAGTGCTAGAGATGGGGCGGCGATTAGCACAGATACGCAGTATTTT
cdr3_aa: CSARDGAAISTDTQYF

v_call: TRBV6-2/TRBV6-3
j_call: TRBJ1-2
clone_size: few
d_call: NA
cdr3_nt: TGTGCCAGCAGTTTGGCCGCCTACTATGGCTACACCTTC
cdr3_aa: CASSLAAYYGYTF

v_call: TRBV29-1
j_call: TRBJ2-3
clone_size: NA
d_call: TRBD1
cdr3_nt: TGCAGCGTGGACAGGCTAACAGATACGCAGTATTTT
cdr3_aa: CSVDRLTDTQYF

v_call: TRBV20-1
j_call: TRBJ1-5
clone_size: NA
d_call: TRBD1
cdr3_nt: TGCAGTGCTACTGAGACAGGGGATAGCAATCAGCCCCAGCATTTT
cdr3_aa: CSATETGDSNQPQHF

v_call: TRBV20-1
j_call: TRBJ2-2
clone_size: NA
d_call: NA
cdr3_nt: TGCAGTGCTAGAGAGGACACCGGGGAGCTGTTTTTT
cdr3_aa: CSAREDTGELFF

v_call: TRBV12-3/TRBV12-4
j_call: TRBJ2-7
clone_size: NA
d_call: TRBD2
cdr3_nt: TGTGCCAGCAGTTCACGTTTAGCGGGACCCTACGAGCAGTACTTC
cdr3_aa: CASSSRLAGPYEQYF

v_call: TRBV29-1
j_call: TRBJ2-7
clone_size: few
d_call: NA
cdr3_nt: TGCAGCGTTCTTGAATCTAGCGAGGCTAACTACGAGCAGTACTTC
cdr3_aa: CSVLESSEANYEQYF

v_call: TRBV6-5
j_call: TRBJ1-1
clone_size: many
d_call: NA
cdr3_nt: TGTGCCAGCAGTTACTCTCAGGGGAACACTGAAGCTTTCTTT
cdr3_aa: CASSYSQGNTEAFF

v_call: TRBV5-1
j_call: TRBJ1-1
clone_size: few
d_call: NA
cdr3_nt: TGCGCCAGCGGATACATGAACACTGAAGCTTTCTTT
cdr3_aa: CASGYMNTEAFF

v_call: TRBV5-1
j_call: TRBJ1-5
clone_size: many
d_call: NA
cdr3_nt: TGCGCCAGCAGCTTATACGAAGGTCAGCCCCAGCATTTT
cdr3_aa: CASSLYEGQPQHF

v_call: TRBV2
j_call: TRBJ2-1
clone_size: NA
d_call: NA
cdr3_nt: TGTGCCAGCAGTCGCGTGACCACGTACAATGAGCAGTTCTTC
cdr3_aa: CASSRVTTYNEQFF

v_call: TRBV6-2/TRBV6-3
j_call: TRBJ1-5
clone_size: NA
d_call: NA
cdr3_nt: TGTGCCAGCAGTTACTCTGGACCCTTCACACAGTATAGCAATCAGCCCCAGCATTTT
cdr3_aa: CASSYSGPFTQYSNQPQHF

v_call: TRBV6-2/TRBV6-3
j_call: TRBJ2-1
clone_size: NA
d_call: NA
cdr3_nt: TGTGCCAGCAGCACCGGCAGGGAATTGCACAATGAGCAGTTCTTC
cdr3_aa: CASSTGRELHNEQFF

v_call: TRBV6-5
j_call: TRBJ1-2
clone_size: many
d_call: NA
cdr3_nt: TGTGCCAGCAGTTCGAGTATAGGGCCTGTTAACTATGGCTACACCTTC
cdr3_aa: CASSSSIGPVNYGYTF

v_call: TRBV4-3
j_call: TRBJ2-7
clone_size: NA
d_call: TRBD1
cdr3_nt: TGCGCCAGCAGCCACGTACTCGCAGGGACAGGGGCCTACGAGCAGTACTTC
cdr3_aa: CASSHVLAGTGAYEQYF

v_call: TRBV7-8
j_call: TRBJ1-1
clone_size: few
d_call: TRBD1
cdr3_nt: TGTGCCAGCAGCTTAGAACGACAGGGGAACACTGAAGCTTTCTTT
cdr3_aa: CASSLERQGNTEAFF

v_call: TRBV3-1
j_call: TRBJ1-1
clone_size: NA
d_call: TRBD1
cdr3_nt: TGTGCCAGCAGCCAGGGACAGACGAACACTGAAGCTTTCTTT
cdr3_aa: CASSQGQTNTEAFF

v_call: TRBV4-2
j_call: TRBJ1-6
clone_size: few
d_call: NA
cdr3_nt: TGTGCCAGCAGCCAAGATCCCGGGGTCAATTCACCCCTCCACTTT
cdr3_aa: CASSQDPGVNSPLHF

v_call: TRBV4-1
j_call: TRBJ1-1
clone_size: NA
d_call: NA
cdr3_nt: TGCGCCAGCAGCCGAAGAGAGGGGGGAAGAACTGAAGCTTTCTTT
cdr3_aa: CASSRREGGRTEAFF

v_call: TRBV29-1
j_call: TRBJ2-1
clone_size: NA
d_call: TRBD2
cdr3_nt: TGCAGCGGCCTAGCGGGAGGGATTGAGCAGTTCTTC
cdr3_aa: CSGLAGGIEQFF

v_call: TRBV27
j_call: TRBJ1-5
clone_size: few
d_call: TRBD1
cdr3_nt: TGTGCCAGCAGCTCAGGGGGGACAGGGTATAGCAATCAGCCCCAGCATTTT
cdr3_aa: CASSSGGTGYSNQPQHF

v_call: TRBV20-1
j_call: TRBJ2-5
clone_size: NA
d_call: NA
cdr3_nt: TGCAGTGCTAGAACCAGCGGGCAGACCCAGTACTTC
cdr3_aa: CSARTSGQTQYF

v_call: TRBV7-2
j_call: TRBJ2-3
clone_size: few
d_call: TRBD1
cdr3_nt: TGTGCCAGCAGCATACAGGGGGCTGCGGATACGCAGTATTTT
cdr3_aa: CASSIQGAADTQYF

v_call: TRBV19
j_call: TRBJ1-2
clone_size: few
d_call: TRBD1
cdr3_nt: TGTGCCAGTAGCCCGGACAGGTCTTACTATGGCTACACCTTC
cdr3_aa: CASSPDRSYYGYTF

v_call: TRBV6-2/TRBV6-3
j_call: TRBJ1-5
clone_size: many
d_call: NA
cdr3_nt: TGTGCCAGCAGTTCCCTGGCCAGGGGACATCAGCCCCAGCATTTT
cdr3_aa: CASSSLARGHQPQHF

v_call: TRBV7-6
j_call: TRBJ1-2
clone_size: NA
d_call: TRBD1
cdr3_nt: TGTGCCAGCAGCCCGAGACAGGGGATTGCTGGCTACACCTTC
cdr3_aa: CASSPRQGIAGYTF

v_call: TRBV15
j_call: TRBJ2-5
clone_size: NA
d_call: NA
cdr3_nt: TGTGCCACCAGTCCGGGTCGGGGACAAAGGGCCCAGTACTTC
cdr3_aa: CATSPGRGQRAQYF

v_call: TRBV19
j_call: TRBJ1-1
clone_size: few
d_call: NA
cdr3_nt: TGTGCCAGTAGCCAAATCCAGGGAGAGCAGACTGAAGCTTTCTTT
cdr3_aa: CASSQIQGEQTEAFF

v_call: TRBV20-1
j_call: TRBJ2-1
clone_size: NA
d_call: NA
cdr3_nt: TGCAGTGCTCTTAGTGATGAGCAGTTCTTC
cdr3_aa: CSALSDEQFF

v_call: TRBV20-1
j_call: TRBJ2-7
clone_size: NA
d_call: NA
cdr3_nt: TGCAGAGCCGGGAGAGAAAACGAGCAGTACTTC
cdr3_aa: CRAGRENEQYF

v_call: TRBV9
j_call: TRBJ1-5
clone_size: NA
d_call: TRBD1
cdr3_nt: TGTGCCAGCAGCAGAGGACAGGGGGCTCAGCCCCAGCATTTT
cdr3_aa: CASSRGQGAQPQHF

v_call: TRBV5-1
j_call: TRBJ1-6
clone_size: NA
d_call: NA
cdr3_nt: TGCGCCAGCAGGAAGACCGGGGGAGGTTCACCCCTCCACTTT
cdr3_aa: CASRKTGGGSPLHF

v_call: TRBV6-5
j_call: TRBJ2-2
clone_size: many
d_call: NA
cdr3_nt: TGTGCCAGCAGTTACTCCCCCGGAGCGAACACCGGGGAGCTGTTTTTT
cdr3_aa: CASSYSPGANTGELFF

v_call: TRBV5-8
j_call: TRBJ1-4
clone_size: few
d_call: TRBD1
cdr3_nt: TGTGCCAGCAGCACACGGGACAGCAGTAATGAAAAACTGTTTTTT
cdr3_aa: CASSTRDSSNEKLFF

v_call: TRBV11-2
j_call: TRBJ1-2
clone_size: NA
d_call: TRBD1
cdr3_nt: TGTGCCAGCAGCCGATCGACAGGGGGCTATGGCTACACCTTC
cdr3_aa: CASSRSTGGYGYTF

v_call: TRBV4-1
j_call: TRBJ1-5
clone_size: many
d_call: NA
cdr3_nt: TGCGCCAGCAGCCAAGATAGGGAGTATAGCAATCAGCCCCAGCATTTT
cdr3_aa: CASSQDREYSNQPQHF

v_call: TRBV21-1
j_call: TRBJ2-3
clone_size: few
d_call: NA
cdr3_nt: TGTGCCAGCAGCATCCGACAGGGACCAGATACGCAGTATTTT
cdr3_aa: CASSIRQGPDTQYF

v_call: TRBV6-5
j_call: TRBJ2-4
clone_size: NA
d_call: TRBD1
cdr3_nt: TGTGCCAGCAGTTACTCGGGACAGGGAGAACTAGCCAAAAACATTCAGTACTTC
cdr3_aa: CASSYSGQGELAKNIQYF

v_call: TRBV15
j_call: TRBJ1-1
clone_size: many
d_call: NA
cdr3_nt: TGTGCCACCAGCAGGGGGGGGGACACTGAAGCTTTCTTT
cdr3_aa: CATSRGGDTEAFF

v_call: TRBV21-1
j_call: TRBJ1-3
clone_size: NA
d_call: NA
cdr3_nt: TGTGCCAGCAGCAAAGTGAACAGGGGAAACACCATATATTTT
cdr3_aa: CASSKVNRGNTIYF

v_call: TRBV29-1
j_call: TRBJ2-3
clone_size: NA
d_call: TRBD2
cdr3_nt: TGCAGCGTTGAGGGGACTAACACAGATACGCAGTATTTT
cdr3_aa: CSVEGTNTDTQYF

v_call: TRBV20-1
j_call: TRBJ2-7
clone_size: few
d_call: TRBD1
cdr3_nt: TGCAGTGCTAGGGACCGGACAGGGGGCCCATCCGAGCAGTACTTC
cdr3_aa: CSARDRTGGPSEQYF

v_call: TRBV12-3/TRBV12-4
j_call: TRBJ2-1
clone_size: many
d_call: NA
cdr3_nt: TGTGCCAGCAGCTTAGGGAATGAGCAGTTCTTC
cdr3_aa: CASSLGNEQFF

v_call: TRBV4-3
j_call: TRBJ2-3
clone_size: NA
d_call: TRBD2
cdr3_nt: TGCGCCTCCAGGCTAGCGGGGGACACAGATACGCAGTATTTT
cdr3_aa: CASRLAGDTDTQYF

v_call: TRBV5-1
j_call: TRBJ1-1
clone_size: few
d_call: NA
cdr3_nt: TGCGCCAGCAGCCAGGGACCTCACATCGATGCGAACACTGAAGCTTTCTTT
cdr3_aa: CASSQGPHIDANTEAFF

v_call: TRBV27
j_call: TRBJ2-1
clone_size: NA
d_call: NA
cdr3_nt: TGTGCCAGCAGAAGCATTCCTTATAATGAGCAGTTCTTC
cdr3_aa: CASRSIPYNEQFF

v_call: TRBV4-1
j_call: TRBJ1-5
clone_size: few
d_call: TRBD1
cdr3_nt: TGCGCCAGCAGCCACAACCAGGGGGTTCAACAGCCCCAGCATTTT
cdr3_aa: CASSHNQGVQQPQHF

v_call: TRBV6-2/TRBV6-3
j_call: TRBJ2-2
clone_size: NA
d_call: TRBD2
cdr3_nt: TGTGCCAGCAGTTACTCCGGACTAGCGGGGGCCCGCACCGGGGAGCTGTTTTTT
cdr3_aa: CASSYSGLAGARTGELFF

v_call: TRBV4-3
j_call: TRBJ2-5
clone_size: NA
d_call: TRBD2
cdr3_nt: TGCGCCAGCAGCCAAGTTTATAGCGGGAGGGGAGAGACCCAGTACTTC
cdr3_aa: CASSQVYSGRGETQYF

v_call: TRBV29-1
j_call: TRBJ1-1
clone_size: few
d_call: NA
cdr3_nt: TGCAGCGTTGGAACACGTCTAGTTTCTGAAGCTTTCTTT
cdr3_aa: CSVGTRLVSEAFF